The entry below describes one T cell receptor (beta chain). Its cognate antigen is unknown. The CDR3 is made up of 14 amino acids. Trimming removed 4 bases from V and 4 bases from J; junction bases left unmatched: 5. Germline V gene data show CDR1 as MNHEY and CDR2 as SMNVEV (reference sequence). The primer mix had 60 Vbeta and 13 Jbeta primers. Some clones are missing from TCRdb's copy, which holds only in-frame ones; the method was immunoSEQ multiplex PCR. The data contain approximately 120,000 clones, over 65% of them singletons. The data were taken from a study of cytomegalovirus exposure and HLA in healthy donors. Notes on the study in general: The authors assumed roughly uniform sequencing depth across donors for presence/absence analyses. Later analysis found that TCR beta chains associated with HLA were more clonally expanded than other, equally common chains.

The receptor's source is a man younger than 30 in good health and CMV-seropositive. The specimen was PBMCs. V and J are TRBV27 and TRBJ1-1; 8 nucleotides line up with TRBD1. The CDR3 coding sequence is TGTGCCAGCAGTTACCAGGGGGCGACCACTGAAGCTTTCTTT. Encoded protein: CASSYQGATTEAFF.